The 32 T cell receptor beta chains below were found in one sample sequenced in a study of blood T cell repertoires in COVID-19. Measured with immunoSEQ multiplex PCR; TCRdb has only the in-frame clones, and not every one. Of approximately 240,000 clones listed, less than 85% are singletons. Sample: peripheral blood. The origin of the receptors is a woman of 80 years or more with active or convalescent COVID-19.

This clone was seen once. The chain combines TRBV6-6 with TRBJ2-4; TRBD2 is a possible D gene (5 bases). The CDR3 runs 10 residues. V was clipped by 8 bases and J by 10 bases, with 9 bases between them. CDR1 and CDR2 (germline): MNHNY, SVGAGI (reference sequence). This chain's CDR3 is CASGLLIQYF. In DNA form, the CDR3 reads TGTGCCAGCGGACTCCTAATTCAGTACTTC.

This clone appeared once. The chain couples TRBV28 to TRBJ1-2, with 7 bases identical to TRBD1. V lost 6 bases and J lost 4; bases outside the gene matches: 8. Germline V gives CDR1 MDHEN, CDR2 SYDVKM. This CDR3 spans 14 amino acids. The CDR3 sequence: CASSSGGLGYGYTF. In nucleotides, the CDR3 is TGTGCCAGCAGCTCAGGGGGGTTAGGCTATGGCTACACCTTC.

The chain joins TRBV10-3 to TRBJ2-1; 9 nucleotides align to TRBD2. The CDR3 is 16 residues long. Germline V CDR1 and CDR2: ENHRY, SYGVKD. The ends lost 6 bases at V and 1 base at J; junction bases unmatched: 7. As DNA, the CDR3 is TGTGCCATCAGCTCTAGCGGGACTAGGTCCTACAATGAGCAGTTCTTC. The encoded protein is CAISSSGTRSYNEQFF.

The V gene is TRBV2, the J gene TRBJ1-1; D remains ambiguous. The germline gives CDR1 SNHLY, CDR2 FYNNEI. V was trimmed by 6 bases and J by 1 base, leaving 12 bases between them. The CDR3 is 14 amino acids. The CDR3 region is CASRLTQGNTEAFF. The CDR3 coding sequence is TGTGCCAGCAGATTGACACAAGGGAACACTGAAGCTTTCTTT.

The chain has TRBV5-1 and TRBJ1-2, with 9 bases fitting TRBD1. The CDR3 is 15 residues long. Germline CDR1 SGHRS, CDR2 YFSETQ. Losses at the gene ends were 3 bases for V and 7 bases for J; bases not matched to a gene: 10. As DNA, the CDR3 is TGCGCCAGCAGCTCCGGGACAGGGTATTACCTTGGCTACACCTTC. This encodes CASSSGTGYYLGYTF. Combining the CDR3 with reference TRBV5-1 and TRBJ1-2 gives the whole variable domain KAGVTQTPRYLIKTRGQQVTLSCSPISGHRSVSWYQQTPGQGLQFLFEYFSETQRNKGNFPGRFSGRQFSNSRSEMNVSTLELGDSALYLCASSSGTGYYLGYTFGSGTRLTVV.

The chain joins TRBV28 to TRBJ1-2, with 8 bases lining up with TRBD1. The junction had 9 bases not matched to a gene; V was cut back by 5 bases and J by 4 bases. Germline CDR1 MDHEN, CDR2 SYDVKM. This CDR3 comprises 15 residues. As DNA, the CDR3 is TGTGCCAGCAGTATCATCAGGGGGCTCGGCTATGGCTACACCTTC. As protein: CASSIIRGLGYGYTF.

This chain links TRBV5-4 with TRBJ2-3; TRBD2 agrees at 8 bases. V lost 5 bases, J lost 1 base, and 6 bases stayed unmatched. Germline V CDR1 and CDR2: SGHNT, YYREEE (reference sequence). CDR3 length equals 15 residues. CDR3 amino acids: CASRRGVTGTDTQYF. Here the CDR3 DNA reads TGTGCCAGCAGGCGGGGGGTTACGGGCACAGATACGCAGTATTTT. The complete variable domain, with remaining parts taken from reference TRBV5-4 and TRBJ2-3, reads ETGVTQSPTHLIKTRGQQVTLRCSSQSGHNTVSWYQQALGQGPQFIFQYYREEENGRGNFPPRFSGLQFPNYSSELNVNALELDDSALYLCASRRGVTGTDTQYFGPGTRLTVL.

A few counts support this clone. The chain carries TRBV5-1 and TRBJ2-5; D is unclear. Germline CDR1 and CDR2: SGHRS and YFSETQ. Trimming stripped 0 bases from V and 4 bases from J, with 10 bases between. The CDR3 has 14 residues. Here the CDR3 DNA reads TGCGCCAGCAGCTTGGGGAGCTTCGCAGAGACCCAGTACTTC. Its protein is CASSLGSFAETQYF.

The V gene is TRBV6-5, the J gene TRBJ1-1; 8 bases agree with TRBD1. CDR1 and CDR2 (germline): MNHEY, SVGAGI. J lost 5 bases, V lost 6 bases, and 5 bases had no gene match. This CDR3 has 13 amino acids. The CDR3 region has the DNA TGTGCCAGCAGGATAACAGGGGGGACTGAAGCTTTCTTT. This codes for CASRITGGTEAFF.

The chain is built from TRBV27 and TRBJ1-4, with TRBD1 matching over 7 bases. The trim removed 3 bases at V and 6 bases at J, leaving 7 bases unmatched. Germline CDR1 is MNHEY and CDR2 is SMNVEV (reference sequence). The CDR3 has 15 residues. The CDR3 DNA reads TGTGCCAGCAGTTTTGGGGACAGCCGCTATGAAAAACTGTTTTTT. As protein: CASSFGDSRYEKLFF.

This rearrangement joins TRBV3-1 (or the pseudogene TRBV3-2) to TRBJ1-1, with unresolved D. Trimming took 6 bases from V and 4 from J, leaving 12 bases between them. The germline V gene has CDR1 LGHDT and CDR2 YNNKEL (reference sequence). The CDR3 runs to 13 residues. DNA for the CDR3: TGTGCCAGCAGTCGGACTTGGAGCACTGAAGCTTTCTTT. Amino acid sequence: CASSRTWSTEAFF.

The chain has TRBV29-1 and TRBJ1-2; the match to TRBD1 covers 7 bases. V trimming: 7 bases; J trimming: 4 bases; junction bases outside the gene matches: 6. Per the germline V gene, CDR1 is SQVTM and CDR2 is ANQGSEA. The CDR3 extends over 12 amino acids. CDR3 bases: TGCAGCGGAGGGGGCGTCGGCTATGGCTACACCTTC. Translating gives CSGGGVGYGYTF.

This clone was detected only once. The V call is TRBV10-1, the J call TRBJ1-5; TRBD1 matches at 9 bases. Germline lookup yields CDR1 WNHNN and CDR2 SYGVQD (reference sequence). V dropped 3 bases and J dropped 2; count of bases not matched to a gene: 11. The CDR3 is 18 residues long. The chain's CDR3 is CASSDGMGQGSGNQPQHF. The CDR3 DNA is TGCGCCAGCAGTGATGGTATGGGACAGGGCAGCGGCAATCAGCCCCAGCATTTT.

This clone has only one observation. The chain recombines TRBV10-2 with TRBJ1-4; 9 bases map to TRBD1. The CDR3 contains 16 residues. Germline trimming cut 7 bases from V and 8 bases from J; bases unmatched to any gene: 14. Looked up from germline, CDR1 is WSHSY and CDR2 is SAAADI. The CDR3 DNA reads TGCGCCAGCACCGACGGACAGGGGAGGGTGTGGGAAAAACTGTTTTTT. As protein: CASTDGQGRVWEKLFF.

The chain is built from TRBV10-1 and TRBJ1-1; D may be TRBD1 (6 bases). This CDR3 spans 14 amino acids. Trimming stripped 4 bases from V and 6 bases from J, with 15 bases between. The germline CDR1 and CDR2 sequences are WNHNN and SYGVQD (reference sequence). The CDR3 loop reads CASSATQGLSEAFF. The CDR3 nucleotides are TGCGCCAGCAGTGCGACACAGGGTCTTTCTGAAGCTTTCTTT.

As for this clone: This sample includes further DNA sequences coding for the same CDR3. V and J are TRBV5-6 and TRBJ1-2; D is possibly TRBD1 (6 bases). The CDR3 has 14 residues. Germline loops: CDR1 SGHDT, CDR2 YYEEEE. The V end was cut by 4 bases, the J end by 0 bases, with 10 bases between. Here the CDR3 reads CASSPTGANYGYTF. DNA of the CDR3: TGTGCCAGCAGCCCGACAGGAGCTAACTATGGCTACACCTTC.

The chain combines TRBV15 with TRBJ2-1; 7 bases map to TRBD2. V trimming: 0 bases; J trimming: 4 bases; junction bases outside the gene matches: 6. The CDR3 extends over 16 amino acids. The germline gives CDR1 LNHNV, CDR2 YYDKDF (reference sequence). The CDR3 reads CATSRDGLAEYNEQFF. The CDR3 DNA reads as TGTGCCACCAGCAGAGATGGGCTAGCGGAGTACAATGAGCAGTTCTTC.

This chain uses TRBV5-4 with TRBJ1-2; D is possibly TRBD1 (5 bases). Per germline, CDR1 SGHNT and CDR2 YYREEE (reference sequence). V gave up 1 base and J gave up 1 base, with 14 bases separating them. The CDR3 spans 16 residues. The CDR3 is CASSLLHGAGNYGYTF. CDR3 nucleotides: TGTGCCAGCAGCTTGCTCCATGGGGCAGGTAACTATGGCTACACCTTC. The whole variable domain, remainder taken from reference TRBV5-4 and TRBJ1-2, is ETGVTQSPTHLIKTRGQQVTLRCSSQSGHNTVSWYQQALGQGPQFIFQYYREEENGRGNFPPRFSGLQFPNYSSELNVNALELDDSALYLCASSLLHGAGNYGYTFGSGTRLTVV.

This clone has only a few counts. The V call is TRBV7-9, the J call TRBJ2-2; TRBD1 agrees at 7 bases. J was trimmed by 6 bases and V by 7 bases; bases with no gene match: 5. The CDR3 consists of 13 residues. Per the germline V gene, CDR1 is SEHNR and CDR2 is FQNEAQ (reference sequence). This chain's CDR3 is CASIHRGPGELFF. DNA of the CDR3: TGTGCCAGCATTCACAGGGGACCCGGGGAGCTGTTTTTT.

This clone was picked up a small number of times. This chain links TRBV6-5 with TRBJ1-4; 8 bases align to TRBD1. Unmatched junction bases numbered 5, after V lost 7 bases and J lost 4 bases. The CDR3 has 14 amino acids. Germline V lookup: CDR1 MNHEY, CDR2 SVGAGI. The CDR3 DNA follows: TGTGCCAGCATACCGGGACAGGATAATGAAAAACTGTTTTTT. Translating gives CASIPGQDNEKLFF.

The V and J genes are TRBV7-9 and TRBJ2-2, with D perhaps matching TRBD1 (6 bases). This CDR3 is built from 15 residues. With 4 bases removed from V and 6 bases from J, the gap between germline ends came to 15 bases. Germline assignment: CDR1 SEHNR and CDR2 FQNEAQ (reference sequence). The CDR3 DNA reads TGTGCCAGCAGCTCCCCGGGACATATGGCCGGGGAGCTGTTTTTT. Its protein is CASSSPGHMAGELFF.

The rearrangement links TRBV5-1 to TRBJ1-1, with D unclear. Germline-derived CDR1 and CDR2 are SGHRS and YFSETQ. The CDR3 has 14 residues. The germline V and J ends were trimmed by 4 bases and 3 bases, with 13 bases remaining between them. In nucleotides, the CDR3 is TGCGCCAGCAGCAAGGTAGTTACAGACACTGAAGCTTTCTTT. This gives the protein CASSKVVTDTEAFF.

The rearrangement links TRBV7-2 to TRBJ1-2, with 7 bases aligning to TRBD1. Per the germline V gene, CDR1 is SGHTA and CDR2 is FQGNSA. This CDR3 comprises 15 residues. J was trimmed by 3 bases and V by 5 bases; bases with no gene match: 9. The chain's CDR3 is CASSKDRRSYYGYTF. CDR3 sequence (DNA): TGTGCCAGCAGCAAGGACAGGCGGAGTTACTATGGCTACACCTTC.

This chain links TRBV28 with TRBJ1-5; TRBD1 aligns across 7 bases. CDR1 and CDR2 from the germline V gene are MDHEN and SYDVKM. The CDR3 is 14 amino acids. The junction had 5 bases not matched to a gene; V was cut back by 4 bases and J by 5 bases. DNA for the CDR3: TGTGCCAGCAGTTCCCCGACAGGGCATCAGCCCCAGCATTTT. Translation: CASSSPTGHQPQHF.

The chain joins TRBV6-6 to TRBJ2-2, with 8 bases identical to TRBD1. Looked up from germline, CDR1 is MNHNY and CDR2 is SVGAGI (reference sequence). Germline trimming cut 6 bases from V and 3 bases from J; bases unmatched to any gene: 6. This CDR3 has 15 residues. CDR3 sequence (DNA): TGTGCCAGCAGCCGTGACAGGGGTGACACCGGGGAGCTGTTTTTT. It translates to CASSRDRGDTGELFF.

The rearrangement uses TRBV12-5 and TRBJ2-3; the D gene is possibly TRBD2 (6 bases). V was clipped by 6 bases and J by 0 bases, with 13 bases between them. CDR1 is LGHNT, CDR2 FRNRAP, per germline. The CDR3 contains 15 residues. This CDR3 reads CASGTAGVSTDTQYF. DNA of the CDR3: TGTGCTAGTGGAACAGCGGGCGTTAGCACAGATACGCAGTATTTT.

The chain recombines TRBV5-1 with TRBJ1-1; TRBD1 might be the D (5 bases). V gave up 4 bases and J gave up 0 bases, with 13 bases separating them. Germline V gene data show CDR1 as SGHRS and CDR2 as YFSETQ. The CDR3 spans 15 residues. CDR3 in amino acids: CASSGGDFMNTEAFF. Here the CDR3 DNA reads TGCGCCAGCAGCGGGGGGGACTTCATGAACACTGAAGCTTTCTTT.

The rearrangement links TRBV27 to TRBJ2-2, with TRBD1 matching 8 bases. The CDR3 runs 16 residues. J gave up 4 bases and V 7 bases, and 11 bases lay outside the gene matches. CDR1 is MNHEY, CDR2 SMNVEV, per germline (reference sequence). CDR3 in amino acids: CASNGQGRAGTGELFF. CDR3 nucleotides: TGTGCCAGCAACGGACAGGGACGGGCCGGCACCGGGGAGCTGTTTTTT.

The chain employs TRBV5-4 and TRBJ2-1; 8 bases align to TRBD2. Germline V gene data show CDR1 as SGHNT and CDR2 as YYREEE (reference sequence). The junction had 6 bases not matched to a gene; V was cut back by 0 bases and J by 4 bases. CDR3 length: 16 residues. In DNA, the CDR3 is TGTGCCAGCAGCTTGGTTCCCAGCGGGGGATACAATGAGCAGTTCTTC. Translated, it gives CASSLVPSGGYNEQFF.

This chain links TRBV5-5 with TRBJ1-5; TRBD1 matches at 7 bases. Trimming cost V 4 bases and J 5 bases; bases outside gene matches: 9. CDR3 length equals 15 residues. Per the germline V gene, CDR1 is SGHKS and CDR2 is YYEKEE (reference sequence). The CDR3 reads CASSPRGNVYQPQHF. The CDR3 coding sequence is TGTGCCAGCAGCCCCAGGGGGAATGTCTATCAGCCCCAGCATTTT.

The CDR3 nucleotides are TGTGCCAGCAGCCCGGACAGATCGGATACGCAGTATTTT. Encoded protein: CASSPDRSDTQYF. The chain joins TRBV6-6 to TRBJ2-3; tentatively, D is TRBD1 (6 bases). The CDR3 runs to 13 residues. The ends were cut back, 6 bases at V and 6 bases at J, with 13 bases in the middle. Germline loops: CDR1 MNHNY, CDR2 SVGAGI (reference sequence).

The count of this clone is one. This chain connects TRBV5-4 to TRBJ1-2, with 7 bases fitting TRBD1. This CDR3 comprises 13 residues. Germline V CDR1 and CDR2: SGHNT, YYREEE (reference sequence). The junction had 2 bases not matched to a gene; V was cut back by 2 bases and J by 4 bases. The CDR3 DNA is TGTGCCAGCAGCTTTGACAGGGCCTATGGCTACACCTTC. This encodes CASSFDRAYGYTF.